Listed here are 5 T cell receptor beta chains from one sample, sequenced in a study of T-cell memory formation after mild COVID-19. TCRdb independently ran MiXCR on the 5' RACE reads; one entry per CDR3 protein. The sample contains 250,000 or so distinct CDR3 sequences, under 20% of which appear only once. The sequencing input was PBMCs or a T cell subset sorted from them (not recorded which). The source of these receptors is a man aged 18 to 30 who had mild COVID-19 (a few samples of this study predate the infection). Cell type and time point are not known.

Only a few counts were recorded for this clonotype. The genes are TRBV7-9 and TRBJ2-3; D may be TRBD2 (5 bases). V shed 3 bases and J shed 4 bases, with 20 bases lying between them. The CDR3 is made up of 17 amino acids. Germline V CDR1 and CDR2: SEHNR, FQNEAQ (reference sequence). The CDR3, as DNA: TGTGCCAGCAGCTTCCAAGGCCAAGCGGAGGTGCCAGATACGCAGTATTTT. Translated: CASSFQGQAEVPDTQYF.

This clonotype came up a few times. The chain employs TRBV29-1 and TRBJ2-1; 9 nucleotides match TRBD1. V gave up 3 bases and J gave up 8 bases; unmatched junction bases: 11. CDR3 size: 15 residues. Germline CDR1 and CDR2: SQVTM and ANQGSEA. In DNA, the CDR3 is TGCAGCGTTGATATAGGGACAGGGAATCCCCATGAGCAGTTCTTC. Translation: CSVDIGTGNPHEQFF.

The CDR3 DNA follows: TGTGCCAGCAGTTACGTAGCGGGGGGGTTCGGGGAGCTGTTTTTT. It encodes CASSYVAGGFGELFF. The genes are TRBV6-5 and TRBJ2-2; TRBD2 aligns across 11 bases. The germline gives CDR1 MNHEY, CDR2 SVGAGI. This CDR3 region has 15 residues. The trim removed 2 bases at V and 7 bases at J, leaving 3 bases unmatched.

In its sample, this clonotype was seen a few times. The rearrangement links TRBV19 to TRBJ2-4; D might be TRBD2 (5 bases). The CDR3 covers 16 residues. V lost 4 bases and J lost 2, with 15 bases in between. Germline-derived CDR1 and CDR2 are LNHDA and SQIVND (reference sequence). The CDR3 is CASSSLKERPKNIQYF. Here the CDR3 DNA reads TGTGCCAGTAGTAGTCTAAAAGAGCGGCCCAAAAACATTCAGTACTTC.

This chain joins TRBV6-4 and TRBJ2-2; D gene uncertain. CDR1 is MRHNA, CDR2 SNTAGT, per germline. The length of the CDR3 is 14 residues. Trimming pared 6 bases from V and 0 bases from J, leaving 8 bases between. The CDR3 protein is CASSSMANTGELFF. As DNA, the CDR3 is TGTGCCAGCAGCTCAATGGCGAACACCGGGGAGCTGTTTTTT.